Below are 9 T cell receptor beta chains sequenced from a single sample in a study of blood T cell repertoires in COVID-19. The repertoire was sequenced with immunoSEQ multiplex PCR; TCRdb's copy has only in-frame clones and lacks some. In the table there are about 270,000 clones, around 93% of which are singletons. Sequences were obtained from PBMCs or T cells enriched from blood (not recorded which). The receptors here all came from a man aged 40-50 years who had been exposed to COVID-19.

The rearrangement joins TRBV11-3 to TRBJ2-7; the D gene is possibly TRBD2 (5 bases). V lost 4 bases to trimming and J lost 2 bases, with 9 bases between them. The germline V gene has CDR1 SGHNT and CDR2 YENEEA. The CDR3 totals 13 residues. The CDR3 here is CASSSPGTYEQYF. DNA for the CDR3: TGTGCCAGCAGCTCCCCGGGAACCTACGAGCAGTACTTC.

The chain links TRBV6-2 or TRBV6-3 to TRBJ2-3; 8 positions match TRBD1. V shed 3 bases, J shed 5 bases, and the junction held 7 bases outside the gene matches. The CDR3 length is 15 residues. Germline values: CDR1 MNHEY, CDR2 SVGEGT. CDR3 residues: CASSYSRGRGDTQYF. Here the CDR3 DNA reads TGTGCCAGCAGTTATAGCAGGGGGCGTGGAGATACGCAGTATTTT.

With regard to this clone: Other DNA sequences of this sample code for an identical CDR3. The chain uses TRBV5-4 and TRBJ2-2, with 7 bases fitting TRBD2. The length of the CDR3 is 14 residues. Germline V gene lookup returns CDR1 SGHNT and CDR2 YYREEE (reference sequence). Trimming cost V 0 bases and J 4 bases; bases outside gene matches: 0. The DNA of the CDR3 is TGTGCCAGCAGCTTGGCGGGGGGCACCGGGGAGCTGTTTTTT. Its translation is CASSLAGGTGELFF.

The gene calls are TRBV7-9 and TRBJ2-1; D is ambiguous. Trimming took 5 bases from V and 8 from J, leaving 16 bases between them. The germline gives CDR1 SEHNR, CDR2 FQNEAQ (reference sequence). The CDR3 totals 14 residues. The CDR3 is CASSPHREYDEQFF. The CDR3 coding sequence is TGTGCCAGCAGCCCGCACAGAGAGTACGATGAGCAGTTCTTC.

The V and J genes are TRBV9 and TRBJ2-3, with 13 nucleotides matching TRBD2. The germline V gene encodes CDR1 SGDLS and CDR2 YYNGEE. Trimming cost V 2 bases and J 6 bases; bases outside gene matches: 6. This CDR3 is built from 16 residues. CDR3: CASSVLELAGGDTQYF. CDR3 sequence (DNA): TGTGCCAGCAGCGTCCTGGAACTAGCGGGAGGGGATACGCAGTATTTT.

The chain carries TRBV10-3 and TRBJ2-3; 11 bases match TRBD2. CDR3 length: 19 amino acids. Germline CDR1 ENHRY, CDR2 SYGVKD. The J segment lost 5 bases and the V segment lost 0 bases, leaving 13 bases of the junction unmatched. The DNA of the CDR3 is TGTGCCATCAGTGAGTCAGCCCGACAACTAGCGGGAGTTGAAGATACGCAGTATTTT. This codes for CAISESARQLAGVEDTQYF.

V and J are TRBV7-9 and TRBJ2-2; 10 bases align to TRBD2. With 5 bases clipped from V and 6 bases from J, the junction kept 12 bases outside the gene matches. The CDR3 length is 17 residues. CDR1 and CDR2 from the germline V gene are SEHNR and FQNEAQ (reference sequence). The CDR3 DNA reads as TGTGCCAGCAGCCCCCCCCCGTTCCTAGCGGGAGCCGGGGAGCTGTTTTTT. It codes for CASSPPPFLAGAGELFF.

This chain links TRBV30 with TRBJ1-3, with D maybe TRBD1 (6 bases). The germline gives CDR1 GTSNPN, CDR2 SVGIG (reference sequence). This CDR3 has 16 amino acids. Trimming removed 0 bases from V and 1 base from J, with 13 bases in between. The CDR3 DNA sequence: TGTGCCTGGAGTGTACTTCAGGGGACGTCTGGAAACACCATATATTTT. This translates into CAWSVLQGTSGNTIYF.

This chain joins TRBV5-1 and TRBJ2-3, with D uncertain. From germline, CDR1 is SGHRS and CDR2 YFSETQ. The V end was cut by 4 bases, the J end by 3 bases, with 15 bases between. The CDR3 is 15 amino acids. The CDR3 nucleotides are TGCGCCAGCAGCCCCTTGAGAGTCGGGACAGATACGCAGTATTTT. Residues: CASSPLRVGTDTQYF.